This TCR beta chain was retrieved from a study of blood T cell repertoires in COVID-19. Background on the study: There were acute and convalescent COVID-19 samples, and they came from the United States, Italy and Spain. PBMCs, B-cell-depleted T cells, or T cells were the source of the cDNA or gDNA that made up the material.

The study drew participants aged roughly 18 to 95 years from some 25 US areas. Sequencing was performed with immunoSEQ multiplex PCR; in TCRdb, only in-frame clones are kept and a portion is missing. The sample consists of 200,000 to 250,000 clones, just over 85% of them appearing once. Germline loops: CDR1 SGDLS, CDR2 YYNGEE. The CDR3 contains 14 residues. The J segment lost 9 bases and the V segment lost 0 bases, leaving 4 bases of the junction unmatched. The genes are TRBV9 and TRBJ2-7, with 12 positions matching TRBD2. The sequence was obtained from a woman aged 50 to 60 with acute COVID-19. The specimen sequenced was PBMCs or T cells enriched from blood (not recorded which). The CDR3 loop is CASSVGLAGEVQYF. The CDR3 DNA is TGTGCCAGCAGCGTAGGACTAGCGGGAGAGGTGCAGTACTTC.